This T cell receptor (beta chain) was captured by sequencing in a study of CD8 T cells in ankylosing spondylitis. V lost 3 bases and J 8 bases, leaving 20 bases between the germline ends. CDR1 LGHDT and CDR2 YNNKEL come from the germline V gene (reference sequence). CDR3 length equals 17 residues. TCRdb re-derived calls from the 5' RACE reads in MiXCR, one entry per CDR3 protein. The data show 300,000 to 350,000 distinct CDR3 sequences, roughly 11% seen once. This receptor was identified in a female donor with ankylosing spondylitis or in good health (not recorded which). Source material: blood, either unsorted or a sorted T cell fraction (not recorded which). J is TRBJ1-6 and V is TRBV3-1; possibly TRBD1 for D (6 bases). CDR3 residues: CASSHGGGARNDSPLHF. In nucleotides, the CDR3 is TGTGCCAGCAGCCATGGCGGGGGCGCTCGGAATGATTCACCCCTCCACTTT.